These 30 T cell receptor beta chains came from one sample sequenced in a study of spatial heterogeneity in lung cancer (dated by TCRdb to about 2019). This sample's time point label indicates: blood at routine non-recurrence follow-up after resection. Whole RNA extracted from tumor and nontumor lung tissue, or from cryopreserved PBMC samples, was used for TCR sequencing without cell sorting. The library relied on 5' RACE. The data were produced on a NextSeq 500. TCRdb itself trimmed the public reads at Q25 with fastp, ran MiXCR and retained productive beta chains. Here each entry gathers all rows of one CDR3 protein and keeps the most common genes and DNA. This sample is represented by around 120,000 distinct CDR3 sequences; 12% of them were singletons. The top ten constitute 16% of the sample. This material consisted of PBMCs, taken at follow-up. These receptor sequences come from a male donor with early-stage non-small cell lung cancer.

The CDR3 coding sequence is TGTGCCAGTAGGCCTCATGACTCTGGGGCCAACGTCCTGACTTTC. The encoded protein is CASRPHDSGANVLTF. This chain joins TRBV19 and TRBJ2-6, with no clear D. Per germline, CDR1 LNHDA and CDR2 SQIVND (reference sequence). This CDR3 is 15 amino acids long. V lost 6 bases and J lost 0, with 9 bases in between.

The rearrangement links TRBV30 to TRBJ2-3; 7 bases map to TRBD2. V lost 5 bases to trimming and J lost 4 bases; unmatched junction nucleotides: 9. This CDR3 comprises 14 residues. In germline, CDR1 is GTSNPN, CDR2 SVGIG (reference sequence). The CDR3 nucleotides read TGTGCCTGGGCCCGATCTGGGGGGGCAGATACGCAGTATTTT. Amino acids: CAWARSGGADTQYF.

The chain links TRBV5-1 to TRBJ2-4; D possibly corresponds to TRBD1 (6 bases). The CDR3 has 16 residues. The V end lost 0 bases, the J end lost 1 base, and 11 bases lay between the germline ends. CDR1 is SGHRS and CDR2 is YFSETQ in the germline V gene. The CDR3 coding sequence is TGCGCCAGCAGCTTGGATCAGGGGAAGGCCAAAAACATTCAGTACTTC. Protein: CASSLDQGKAKNIQYF.

This clonotype was observed a handful of times. The chain links TRBV7-6 to TRBJ1-1; D is unclear. The CDR3 has 13 residues. V gave up 3 bases and J gave up 5 bases, with 10 bases separating them. The germline CDR1 and CDR2 sequences are SGHVS and FNYEAQ. Here the CDR3 DNA reads TGTGCCAGCAGCTTTACGGAGCGGACTGAAGCTTTCTTT. It specifies CASSFTERTEAFF.

The V and J genes are TRBV20-1 and TRBJ2-2, with D tentatively TRBD1 or TRBD2 (6 bases each). The germline V gene has CDR1 DFQATT and CDR2 SNEGSKA (reference sequence). Trimming shortened V by 0 bases and J by 2 bases, and 13 bases separated the two germline ends. The CDR3 is 16 amino acids. This CDR3 is CSARDLPGANTGELFF. The CDR3 coding sequence is TGCAGTGCTAGAGATCTTCCGGGGGCTAACACCGGGGAGCTGTTTTTT.

This clonotype turned up a few times. The chain couples TRBV20-1 to TRBJ2-5; 7 bases are shared with TRBD2. Trimming removed 1 base from V and 3 bases from J; junction bases left unmatched: 14. Germline V gene lookup returns CDR1 DFQATT and CDR2 SNEGSKA (reference sequence). This CDR3 spans 17 amino acids. In nucleotides, the CDR3 is TGCAGTGCTAGAGGACCGCGGGGAGGGAAGTTCGAAGAGACCCAGTACTTC. Encoded protein: CSARGPRGGKFEETQYF.

The table lists this clonotype with a few counts. The gene calls are TRBV7-8 and TRBJ1-1; 7 nucleotides align to TRBD1. Germline CDR1 SGHVS, CDR2 FQNEAQ. With V trimmed by 3 bases and J by 1 base, 5 bases remained unmatched. The CDR3 length is 15 residues. The CDR3 loop reads CASSFPGTANTEAFF. The CDR3 DNA reads as TGTGCCAGCAGCTTCCCCGGGACAGCGAACACTGAAGCTTTCTTT. The full variable domain, with the rest looked up from reference TRBV7-8 and TRBJ1-1, is GAGVSQSPRYKVAKRGQDVALRCDPISGHVSLFWYQQALGQGPEFLTYFQNEAQLDKSGLPSDRFFAERPEGSVSTLKIQRTQQEDSAVYLCASSFPGTANTEAFFGQGTRLTVV.

This clonotype was counted ten times or more. The chain has TRBV28 and TRBJ2-5, with 8 bases matching TRBD1. CDR3 length: 14 amino acids. Losses at the gene ends were 5 bases for V and 3 bases for J; bases not matched to a gene: 5. Germline V gene lookup returns CDR1 MDHEN and CDR2 SYDVKM. This CDR3 reads CASSPPDREETQYF. The CDR3 DNA sequence: TGTGCCAGCAGTCCACCGGACAGGGAAGAGACCCAGTACTTC.

This clonotype appeared a few times. J is TRBJ2-3 and V is TRBV6-2 or TRBV6-3; tentatively, D is TRBD1 or TRBD2 (5 bases each). Germline values: CDR1 MNHEY, CDR2 SVGEGT. V shed 2 bases and J shed 3 bases, with 9 bases lying between them. The CDR3 spans 14 residues. The CDR3 region is CASSYGTATDTQYF. In DNA, the CDR3 is TGTGCCAGCAGTTACGGGACCGCAACAGATACGCAGTATTTT.

In its sample, this clonotype was seen once. A read error may be the cause here, since a much bigger clone is one base away. The rearrangement links TRBV2 to TRBJ2-2; no clear D. The CDR3 is 14 amino acids. Germline CDR1 SNHLY, CDR2 FYNNEI. In DNA form, the CDR3 reads TGTGACAGCAAACGGACGGACAACACCGGGGAGCTGTTTTTT. It specifies CDSKRTDNTGELFF.

At least ten counts were recorded for this clonotype. This rearrangement joins TRBV28 to TRBJ1-1, with D hard to call. There are 13 residues in the CDR3. V was cut by 3 bases and J by 0 bases, with 5 bases left in between. Per germline, CDR1 MDHEN and CDR2 SYDVKM. The CDR3 DNA reads TGTGCCAGCAGTTTCAAGCTGAACACTGAAGCTTTCTTT. Residues: CASSFKLNTEAFF.

The chain carries TRBV28 and TRBJ1-4; 11 nucleotides align to TRBD1. Germline CDR1 is MDHEN and CDR2 is SYDVKM. This CDR3 contains 17 residues. Germline trimming cut 6 bases from V and 10 bases from J; bases unmatched to any gene: 16. CDR3 residues: CASRRTGGDSARGKLFF. In DNA, the CDR3 is TGTGCCAGCAGGCGGACAGGGGGCGATTCAGCAAGGGGAAAACTGTTTTTT.

The chain employs TRBV20-1 and TRBJ2-7; 11 bases align to TRBD2. This CDR3 region has 14 residues. Per germline, CDR1 DFQATT and CDR2 SNEGSKA (reference sequence). J lost 5 bases, V lost 2 bases, and 5 bases had no gene match. This chain's CDR3 is CSARSGTSGDEQYF. The CDR3 DNA is TGCAGTGCTAGATCCGGGACTAGCGGAGACGAGCAGTACTTC.

CDR3 nucleotides: TGTGCCAGCAGCTTAGCAGGGGCTAACTATGGCTACACCTTC. Protein: CASSLAGANYGYTF. The gene calls are TRBV7-2 and TRBJ1-2, with D maybe TRBD1 (5 bases). V lost 0 bases and J 0 bases, leaving 5 bases between the germline ends. Germline-derived CDR1 and CDR2 are SGHTA and FQGNSA. CDR3 size: 14 residues.

In its sample, this clonotype was seen many times. The rearrangement links TRBV9 to TRBJ2-5; tentative D call: TRBD2 (5 bases). The CDR3 totals 16 residues. Looked up from germline, CDR1 is SGDLS and CDR2 is YYNGEE. The V gene lost 0 bases and the J gene lost 5 bases, with 17 bases spanning the gap. The CDR3 bases are TGTGCCAGCAGCGTAGGTGCGCGAGCGGAAGGGGAGACCCAGTACTTC. Its translation is CASSVGARAEGETQYF.

J is TRBJ1-1 and V is TRBV11-2; no firm D call. This CDR3 is 13 amino acids long. V shed 4 bases and J shed 5 bases, with 11 bases lying between them. CDR1 and CDR2 (germline): SGHAT, FQNNGV. The CDR3 sequence: CASSSTTRTEAFF. The DNA of the CDR3 is TGTGCCAGCAGCTCGACCACTAGGACTGAAGCTTTCTTT.

Only a few counts were recorded for this clonotype. V is TRBV9 and J is TRBJ1-2; D may be TRBD1 (6 bases). This CDR3 comprises 14 residues. Germline V gene lookup returns CDR1 SGDLS and CDR2 YYNGEE. V lost 0 bases to trimming and J lost 8 bases, with 14 bases between them. The CDR3 nucleotides are TGTGCCAGCAGCGTAGGGGGCGGGACACCGGGCTACACCTTC. Translated: CASSVGGGTPGYTF.

This clonotype was counted at least ten times. This chain connects TRBV7-2 to TRBJ2-7, with D uncertain. V was cut by 5 bases and J by 6 bases, with 8 bases left in between. The CDR3 is 11 amino acids. Germline lookup yields CDR1 SGHTA and CDR2 FQGNSA. CDR3 DNA: TGTGCCAGCAGCGCTTGGTCCGAGCAGTACTTC. Encoded protein: CASSAWSEQYF.

This clonotype was detected a few times. The chain combines TRBV21-1 with TRBJ2-1; no DNA check was done on the table's D call, TRBD1. TRBV21-1 is recorded as a pseudogene. The CDR3 spans 17 residues. The CDR3 reads CASSGQRGPPLRGEQFF. The DNA for the CDR3 is TGTGCCAGCAGCGGTCAGCGGGGGCCGCCGCTACGGGGTGAGCAGTTCTTC.

This chain joins TRBV5-5 and TRBJ2-4, with D unresolved. The germline CDR1 and CDR2 sequences are SGHKS and YYEKEE (reference sequence). V was cut by 0 bases and J by 5 bases, with 9 bases left in between. The CDR3 has 14 amino acids. CDR3 bases: TGTGCCAGCAGCTTGGTACAGTTCCAAAACATTCAGTACTTC. This encodes CASSLVQFQNIQYF.

The rearrangement joins TRBV12-5 to TRBJ2-2; D unresolved. Looked up from germline, CDR1 is LGHNT and CDR2 is FRNRAP. V was pared by 2 bases and J by 4 bases, with 8 bases between. The CDR3 contains 14 residues. CDR3 nucleotides: TGTGCTAGTGGTTTGACGGGTCGCACCGGGGAGCTGTTTTTT. Protein: CASGLTGRTGELFF.

This clonotype appeared many times. The chain has TRBV4-2 and TRBJ2-5, with D possibly TRBD2 on 6 matching bases. CDR1 LGHNA and CDR2 YNFKEQ come from the germline V gene. Trimming left V 0 bases short and J 5 bases short, with 10 bases between. The CDR3 contains 14 residues. The CDR3 nucleotides read TGTGCCAGCAGCCAAGAATCGGAGGGGGAGACCCAGTACTTC. Protein product: CASSQESEGETQYF.

The chain joins TRBV6-2 or TRBV6-3 to TRBJ2-3; 10 bases line up with TRBD2. The length of the CDR3 is 17 residues. The V segment lost 0 bases and the J segment 6 bases; nucleotides outside the gene matches: 9. The germline V gene has CDR1 MNHEY and CDR2 SVGEGT. The CDR3 spells CASSYSRLAGAFDTQYF. CDR3 coding DNA: TGTGCCAGCAGTTACTCGAGGCTAGCGGGAGCCTTTGATACGCAGTATTTT.

This clonotype was seen a few times. The V gene is TRBV28, the J gene TRBJ2-1; the match to TRBD2 covers 7 bases. J gave up 7 bases and V 3 bases, and 9 bases lay outside the gene matches. Germline V gene sequence: CDR1 MDHEN, CDR2 SYDVKM. The CDR3 runs 15 residues. The CDR3 DNA reads TGTGCCAGCAGTTTGGGGCGACTAGCCGGAAATGAGCAGTTCTTC. It is translated as CASSLGRLAGNEQFF.

The chain uses TRBV5-6 and TRBJ1-5; TRBD1 matches at 8 bases. V trimming: 4 bases; J trimming: 5 bases; junction bases outside the gene matches: 5. The CDR3 covers 14 residues. Germline V CDR1 and CDR2: SGHDT, YYEEEE. CDR3 in DNA: TGTGCCAGCAGCCTAGGACAGGGCGATCAGCCCCAGCATTTT. Translated: CASSLGQGDQPQHF.

The chain couples TRBV5-1 to TRBJ2-6; 9 bases line up with TRBD2. This CDR3 has 19 residues. Germline V lookup: CDR1 SGHRS, CDR2 YFSETQ. V shed 0 bases and J 0 bases; nucleotides not matched to a gene: 7. The CDR3 nucleotides are TGCGCCAGCAGCTTGGAAGGTAGCGGGGGTAACTCTGGGGCCAACGTCCTGACTTTC. Encoded protein: CASSLEGSGGNSGANVLTF.

This clonotype was counted ten times or more. The chain carries TRBV2 and TRBJ2-5, with D unclear. The CDR3 is made up of 14 amino acids. Germline V gene lookup returns CDR1 SNHLY and CDR2 FYNNEI. Between the trimmed V and J ends, which lost 1 base and 5 bases, there was a span of 11 bases. This CDR3 reads CASSEGKGWETQYF. In nucleotides, the CDR3 is TGTGCCAGCAGTGAAGGAAAAGGGTGGGAGACCCAGTACTTC.

This sequence joins TRBV24-1 and TRBJ2-5; the match to TRBD1 covers 8 bases. Germline-derived CDR1 and CDR2 are KGHDR and SFDVKD. The CDR3 is 16 amino acids. V lost 4 bases, J lost 2 bases, and 8 bases stayed unmatched. This CDR3 is CATSDTDRDPQETQYF. The CDR3 nucleotides are TGTGCCACCAGTGACACGGACAGGGACCCACAAGAGACCCAGTACTTC.

This clonotype appeared many times. This chain connects TRBV5-5 to TRBJ2-6; 10 nucleotides align to TRBD1. The CDR3 runs to 18 residues. V trimming: 4 bases; J trimming: 0 bases; junction bases outside the gene matches: 7. CDR1 is SGHKS and CDR2 is YYEKEE in the germline V gene (reference sequence). The CDR3 here is CASSGGTGEISGANVLTF. The CDR3 DNA follows: TGTGCCAGCAGCGGCGGGACAGGGGAAATCTCTGGGGCCAACGTCCTGACTTTC.

The V gene is TRBV6-1, the J gene TRBJ1-5; no definite D call. Trimming pared 1 base from V and 0 bases from J, leaving 10 bases between. This CDR3 contains 16 residues. Germline CDR1 reads MNHNS; CDR2 reads SASEGT. CDR3 in DNA: TGTGCCAGCAGTGAAGTGGGAGGCTATAGCAATCAGCCCCAGCATTTT. Residues: CASSEVGGYSNQPQHF.